Listed here are 27 T cell receptor beta chains from one sample, sequenced in a study of shared clonotypes between healthy human individuals (dated by TCRdb to between 2020 and 2021). Library generation was performed with the immunoSEQ multiplex PCR assay. The clones in this table, taken by TCRdb from immuneACCESS, are in-frame only. Not every clone is retained; where verified, under half of the shortfall comes from an unresolved V gene, and the cause of the rest is unknown. In this sample the table shows about 870,000 clones, approximately 92% of which occur a single time. Of the sample, nearly 25% falls within the top ten clones. For the CD8 naive samples, CD45RO-negative cells were positively selected for CCR7, yielding a CD45RA+CCR7+ population from which TemRA cells were excluded. The sample taken for sequencing was naive CD8+ T cells sorted from blood. The cell subset or site label on this specimen signifies: CD45RA+CCR7+. The receptors originated from a man aged 30 to 45 in good health.

V is TRBV10-1 and J is TRBJ1-1; TRBD1 is a possible D gene (6 bases). This CDR3 comprises 14 residues. CDR1 is WNHNN and CDR2 is SYGVQD in the germline V gene (reference sequence). Trimming left V 9 bases short and J 1 base short, with 15 bases between. CDR3 sequence: CARGRDKTNTEAFF. The CDR3 bases are TGCGCCAGGGGTAGGGACAAAACGAACACTGAAGCTTTCTTT.

The chain combines TRBV2 with TRBJ2-3, with D perhaps matching TRBD1 (5 bases). The CDR3 consists of 15 residues. Trimming removed 2 bases from V and 2 bases from J, with 11 bases in between. Per germline, CDR1 SNHLY and CDR2 FYNNEI. The CDR3 nucleotides read TGTGCCAGCAGTGAACCGCAGGGTTTCACAGATACGCAGTATTTT. As protein: CASSEPQGFTDTQYF. Looking up the rest from reference TRBV2 and TRBJ2-3 gives the full variable domain: EPEVTQTPSHQVTQMGQEVILRCVPISNHLYFYWYRQILGQKVEFLVSFYNNEISEKSEIFDDQFSVERPDGSNFTLKIRSTKLEDSAMYFCASSEPQGFTDTQYFGPGTRLTVL.

The CDR3 nucleotides read TGTGCCAGCAGTCACCTCGGGACCCAGGACTATAGCGGAAAGAATGAGCAGTTCTTC. Its translation is CASSHLGTQDYSGKNEQFF. This chain links TRBV27 with TRBJ2-1; weak D call: TRBD2 (6 bases). V lost 5 bases to trimming and J lost 7 bases, with 30 bases between them. CDR1 MNHEY and CDR2 SMNVEV come from the germline V gene (reference sequence). The CDR3 consists of 19 residues.

Only one count was recorded for this clone. This chain links TRBV28 with TRBJ2-7; 11 nucleotides line up with TRBD2. The junction had 15 bases not matched to a gene; V was cut back by 5 bases and J by 6 bases. The CDR3 extends over 17 amino acids. The V gene's germline CDR1 is MDHEN and CDR2 SYDVKM. The CDR3 loop reads CASSTLAGATRGSEQYF. The CDR3 DNA sequence: TGTGCCAGCAGTACACTAGCGGGAGCGACCCGCGGGAGCGAGCAGTACTTC.

This clone occurred once. The chain recombines TRBV27 with TRBJ2-3, with 14 bases fitting TRBD2. The CDR3 covers 18 residues. Germline trimming cut 7 bases from V and 5 bases from J; bases unmatched to any gene: 14. CDR1 and CDR2 from the germline V gene are MNHEY and SMNVEV (reference sequence). CDR3 sequence reads: CASTNGTSGRVRKDTQYF. CDR3 DNA sequence: TGTGCCAGCACCAACGGGACTAGCGGGAGAGTTCGGAAAGATACGCAGTATTTT.

J is TRBJ2-7 and V is TRBV14, with D perhaps matching TRBD1 or TRBD2 (6 bases each). Germline values: CDR1 SGHDN, CDR2 FVKESK. With 4 bases removed from V and 9 bases from J, the gap between germline ends came to 31 bases. CDR3 length: 18 amino acids. CDR3 protein: CASSRGLLGGLHLNVQYF. The DNA of the CDR3 is TGTGCCAGCAGCCGAGGCCTTTTGGGGGGCTTACACCTGAACGTGCAGTACTTC.

The V gene is TRBV25-1, the J gene TRBJ2-5; D gene uncertain. The CDR3 loop spans 13 amino acids. Germline CDR1 is MGHDK and CDR2 is SYGVNS. With 2 bases removed from V and 5 bases from J, the gap between germline ends came to 9 bases. CDR3 nucleotide sequence: TGTGCCAGCAGTGAAGGTTCCACGGAGACCCAGTACTTC. It yields the protein CASSEGSTETQYF.

The chain is built from TRBV10-3 and TRBJ1-1, with D perhaps TRBD1 (5 bases). The V gene's germline CDR1 is ENHRY and CDR2 SYGVKD. The CDR3 runs to 16 residues. Trimming pared 0 bases from V and 4 bases from J, leaving 15 bases between. The CDR3 here is CAISESIAREGTEAFF. CDR3 coding DNA: TGTGCCATCAGTGAGTCGATTGCCAGGGAAGGCACTGAAGCTTTCTTT.

This clone was observed a single time. The chain joins TRBV10-2 to TRBJ1-1; TRBD1 aligns across 11 bases. Losses at the gene ends were 8 bases for V and 8 bases for J; bases not matched to a gene: 7. This CDR3 has 13 residues. The germline gives CDR1 WSHSY, CDR2 SAAADI. CDR3 residues: CASGGQGAEEAFF. CDR3 sequence (DNA): TGCGCCAGCGGAGGACAGGGGGCGGAGGAAGCTTTCTTT.

For this clone: In the same sample, other DNA sequences code for this CDR3. This chain connects TRBV5-4 to TRBJ2-7, with TRBD2 matching over 9 bases. With 4 bases clipped from V and 4 bases from J, the junction kept 3 bases outside the gene matches. The CDR3 is made up of 13 amino acids. The germline V gene has CDR1 SGHNT and CDR2 YYREEE (reference sequence). CDR3: CASSTGLAYEQYF. CDR3 nucleotide sequence: TGTGCCAGCAGCACGGGACTAGCTTACGAGCAGTACTTC.

This chain links TRBV27 with TRBJ2-7, with 9 bases matching TRBD2. In germline, CDR1 is MNHEY, CDR2 SMNVEV (reference sequence). V lost 5 bases, J lost 1 base, and 3 bases stayed unmatched. CDR3 size: 14 residues. CDR3 in DNA: TGTGCCAGCAGTAACCTAGCGGGATCCTACGAGCAGTACTTC. Protein product: CASSNLAGSYEQYF.

The chain couples TRBV18 to TRBJ2-5; TRBD1 or TRBD2 may be the D gene (5 bases each). The CDR3 sequence is 18 residues long. CDR1 and CDR2 (germline): KGHSH, LQKENI. The V gene lost 3 bases and the J gene lost 5 bases, with 25 bases spanning the gap. The CDR3 DNA is TGTGCCAGCTCACCTCCCGTGACCAAACAAAGGGGAGAGGAGACCCAGTACTTC. Protein: CASSPPVTKQRGEETQYF.

This chain connects TRBV19 to TRBJ2-3; D unclear. The CDR3 is 12 residues long. V lost 5 bases, J lost 1 base, and 4 bases lay in between. Germline CDR1 LNHDA, CDR2 SQIVND (reference sequence). In DNA, the CDR3 is TGTGCCAGTAGTTCCGGCACAGATACGCAGTATTTT. Protein sequence: CASSSGTDTQYF.

The chain uses TRBV4-3 and TRBJ1-5; a possible D gene is TRBD1 (6 bases). In germline, CDR1 is LGHNA, CDR2 YSLEER. The CDR3 runs to 15 residues. Trimming took off 1 base at V and 4 bases at J, with 11 bases between the two ends. CDR3 coding DNA: TGCGCCAGCAGCCAAGGCCCCACAGGGAATCAGCCCCAGCATTTT. This codes for CASSQGPTGNQPQHF.

In regard to this clone: The sample contains more than one DNA sequence encoding this CDR3. The rearrangement links TRBV7-9 to TRBJ2-5; D is possibly TRBD1 (6 bases). V was cut by 2 bases and J by 0 bases, with 10 bases left in between. The V gene's germline CDR1 is SEHNR and CDR2 FQNEAQ (reference sequence). The CDR3 runs to 15 residues. CDR3 DNA: TGTGCCAGCAGCTTAAGAGGACAGTACCAAGAGACCCAGTACTTC. This sequence encodes CASSLRGQYQETQYF.

The chain employs TRBV7-9 and TRBJ2-3; 8 nucleotides agree with TRBD1. The V segment lost 0 bases and the J segment 4 bases; nucleotides outside the gene matches: 9. CDR3 size: 17 residues. CDR1 is SEHNR and CDR2 is FQNEAQ in the germline V gene (reference sequence). CDR3 DNA sequence: TGTGCCAGCAGCTTAGCGCTTGGGCAGGGGGCCGCAGATACGCAGTATTTT. It translates to CASSLALGQGAADTQYF.

This clone is a singleton in its sample. CDR3 loop: CASGSPGHLKGTQYF. The CDR3 DNA is TGTGCTAGTGGTTCCCCGGGACACCTAAAAGGTACCCAGTACTTC. The chain combines TRBV12-5 with TRBJ2-7, with D possibly matching TRBD1 (6 bases). Looked up from germline, CDR1 is LGHNT and CDR2 is FRNRAP. V was shortened by 4 bases and J by 10 bases, with 23 bases between the two germline ends. The CDR3 consists of 15 residues.

The chain combines TRBV19 with TRBJ1-5, with D unclear. The V gene lost 5 bases and the J gene lost 6 bases, with 11 bases spanning the gap. CDR1 and CDR2 (germline): LNHDA, SQIVND (reference sequence). The CDR3 sequence is 13 residues long. In DNA form, the CDR3 reads TGTGCCAGTAGTGATCGAGGGATTCAGCCCCAGCATTTT. Translated: CASSDRGIQPQHF.

The chain carries TRBV29-1 and TRBJ2-7, with 8 bases that match TRBD2. The ends lost 6 bases at V and 2 bases at J; junction bases unmatched: 3. This CDR3 has 12 residues. CDR1 is SQVTM, CDR2 ANQGSEA, per germline. As DNA, the CDR3 is TGCAGCGTCGCGGGGGGCACCTACGAGCAGTACTTC. Protein: CSVAGGTYEQYF.

This clone was recorded once. The chain employs TRBV30 and TRBJ2-7, with 7 bases fitting TRBD1. Per the germline V gene, CDR1 is GTSNPN and CDR2 is SVGIG (reference sequence). After removal of 3 bases from V and 2 bases from J, the junction contained 19 bases not matched to a gene. The CDR3 has 18 amino acids. The CDR3 here is CAWRAYLRTGTATYEQYF. The CDR3, as DNA: TGTGCCTGGAGGGCCTATCTAAGGACCGGGACAGCGACCTACGAGCAGTACTTC.

The chain uses TRBV4-1 and TRBJ2-7; TRBD2 agrees at 9 bases. The CDR3 runs to 15 residues. J lost 2 bases, V lost 1 base, and 3 bases had no gene match. The germline V gene has CDR1 MGHRA and CDR2 YSYEKL. The CDR3 sequence: CASSQGLADAYEQYF. For the CDR3, the DNA is TGCGCCAGCAGCCAAGGACTAGCGGACGCCTACGAGCAGTACTTC.

This clone was picked up one time. Other DNA variants within this sample encode the same CDR3. This chain connects TRBV6-5 to TRBJ1-1; D is perhaps TRBD1 (6 bases). The CDR3 is 14 amino acids. Trimming shortened V by 3 bases and J by 5 bases, and 13 bases separated the two germline ends. Germline lookup yields CDR1 MNHEY and CDR2 SVGAGI. The CDR3 DNA sequence: TGTGCCAGCAGTTATTCAGCAGGGACAACTGAAGCTTTCTTT. Its protein product is CASSYSAGTTEAFF.

The chain joins TRBV4-1 to TRBJ2-7; 8 bases match TRBD2. The CDR3 extends over 17 amino acids. Germline CDR1 reads MGHRA; CDR2 reads YSYEKL. V dropped 0 bases and J dropped 0; count of bases not matched to a gene: 7. The CDR3 is CASSQDGRSGSSYEQYF. In nucleotides, the CDR3 is TGCGCCAGCAGCCAAGATGGGAGAAGCGGGAGCTCCTACGAGCAGTACTTC.

The CDR3 DNA follows: TGCGCCAGCAGTCCGGAGGGACGGACCACAGATACGCAGTATTTT. Amino acids: CASSPEGRTTDTQYF. This chain joins TRBV4-3 and TRBJ2-3; D is possibly TRBD2 (6 bases). Germline CDR1 LGHNA, CDR2 YSLEER. V lost 6 bases and J 2 bases, leaving 15 bases between the germline ends. This CDR3 region has 15 residues.

The chain carries TRBV28 and TRBJ2-7, with 10 bases that match TRBD2. This CDR3 comprises 15 residues. The V gene's germline CDR1 is MDHEN and CDR2 SYDVKM. With 3 bases clipped from V and 2 bases from J, the junction kept 4 bases outside the gene matches. The CDR3 DNA follows: TGTGCCAGCAGTTTTGGAGCGGGAGGGCCCTACGAGCAGTACTTC. Translated, it gives CASSFGAGGPYEQYF.

The genes are TRBV19 and TRBJ1-5; 8 bases match TRBD1. This CDR3 has 16 residues. The V and J ends lost 5 bases and 2 bases, in that order; junction bases with no gene match: 8. Germline CDR1 LNHDA, CDR2 SQIVND (reference sequence). CDR3 nucleotide sequence: TGTGCCAGTAGTGGGGGCACGGGACAGGGCAATCAGCCCCAGCATTTT. It specifies CASSGGTGQGNQPQHF.

V gene TRBV30 combines with J gene TRBJ2-1; no clear D. V was trimmed by 4 bases and J by 6 bases, leaving 13 bases between them. CDR1 is GTSNPN, CDR2 SVGIG, per germline (reference sequence). The CDR3 is 13 residues long. The chain's CDR3 is CAWNPGGVNEQFF. CDR3 in DNA: TGTGCCTGGAACCCCGGTGGGGTCAATGAGCAGTTCTTC.